Below are 7 T cell receptor beta chains sequenced from a single sample in a study of blood T cell repertoires in COVID-19. The repertoire was sequenced with immunoSEQ multiplex PCR; TCRdb's copy has only in-frame clones and lacks some. This table holds 120,000 to 150,000 clones, roughly 80% found once. The sequencing input was peripheral blood. The receptors come from a human donor in a cohort sampled during active COVID-19.

The chain recombines TRBV27 with TRBJ1-2; 9 positions match TRBD1. From germline, CDR1 is MNHEY and CDR2 SMNVEV (reference sequence). The CDR3 is made up of 14 amino acids. The V and J ends lost 8 bases and 3 bases, in that order; junction bases with no gene match: 7. This CDR3 is CASGGRDRDYGYTF. The DNA of the CDR3 is TGTGCCAGCGGGGGACGGGACAGGGACTATGGCTACACCTTC.

This rearrangement joins TRBV28 to TRBJ1-1, with 7 bases lining up with TRBD1. This CDR3 spans 15 amino acids. V shed 2 bases and J 5 bases; nucleotides not matched to a gene: 8. Germline-derived CDR1 and CDR2 are MDHEN and SYDVKM. The CDR3 loop reads CASSLDRVGGTEAFF. The CDR3 DNA sequence: TGTGCCAGCAGTTTAGACAGGGTCGGGGGTACTGAAGCTTTCTTT.

This CDR3 is CASSENTYSNQPQHF. Here the CDR3 DNA reads TGTGCCAGCAGTGAAAACACGTATAGCAATCAGCCCCAGCATTTT. This chain uses TRBV6-1 with TRBJ1-5; D remains ambiguous. Germline CDR1 MNHNS, CDR2 SASEGT. The ends were cut back, 2 bases at V and 0 bases at J, with 8 bases in the middle. The CDR3 consists of 15 residues.

V and J are TRBV18 and TRBJ1-3, with 9 bases matching TRBD1. Looked up from germline, CDR1 is KGHSH and CDR2 is LQKENI. CDR3 size: 16 residues. V lost 5 bases to trimming and J lost 1 base; unmatched junction nucleotides: 6. The CDR3 protein is CASSRDRGLSGNTIYF. CDR3 sequence (DNA): TGTGCCAGCTCAAGAGACAGGGGGTTGTCTGGAAACACCATATATTTT.

CDR3 nucleotide sequence: TGTGCCAGCAGCCTGGGGGGGGCTGGGTCCTATAATTCACCCCTCCACTTT. This gives the protein CASSLGGAGSYNSPLHF. V gene TRBV7-6 combines with J gene TRBJ1-6; tentatively, D is TRBD1 (6 bases). The germline V and J ends were trimmed by 5 bases and 1 base, with 15 bases remaining between them. This CDR3 contains 17 residues. The germline CDR1 and CDR2 sequences are SGHVS and FNYEAQ.

The chain has TRBV11-3 and TRBJ1-1; D remains unclear. The CDR3 has 12 residues. Germline loops: CDR1 SGHNT, CDR2 YENEEA. The ends were cut back, 8 bases at V and 0 bases at J, with 7 bases in the middle. CDR3 nucleotides: TGTGCCAGCTCGGTCATGAACACTGAAGCTTTCTTT. Translated, it gives CASSVMNTEAFF.

This clone has a count of ten or more. The V call is TRBV15, the J call TRBJ2-7; a weak D match, TRBD2 (6 bases). The V and J ends lost 4 bases and 3 bases respectively, with 13 bases between them. The germline gives CDR1 LNHNV, CDR2 YYDKDF (reference sequence). CDR3 length: 14 residues. CDR3 nucleotides: TGTGCCACCAGCACAGGAGGGTCGGGCTACGAGCAGTACTTC. It encodes CATSTGGSGYEQYF.